Included here is one T cell receptor beta chain sequence, with context. CDR1 is LGHNA, CDR2 YSLEER, per germline. V shed 0 bases and J 4 bases; nucleotides not matched to a gene: 3. This CDR3 region has 16 residues. Assay used: immunoSEQ multiplex PCR; TCRdb lists only in-frame clones, some missing. The sample includes around 370,000 clones, around 87% of them seen just once. The data belong to a study of blood T cell repertoires in COVID-19. Study information: Specimens from acute and convalescent COVID-19 originated in the United States, Italy and Spain. Sources were T cells, B-cell-depleted T cells, or PBMCs; the material itself was cDNA or gDNA.

Patients in Seattle were enrolled during active infection, then followed longitudinally. The chain is built from TRBV4-3 and TRBJ2-5; 12 positions agree with TRBD2. This receptor was identified in a woman aged 50 to 65 with COVID-19, enrolled during active disease. Sequences were obtained from peripheral blood. The CDR3 nucleotides read TGCGCCAGCAGCCAAGATGCTAGCGGGAGGGGAGAGACCCAGTACTTC. It encodes CASSQDASGRGETQYF.